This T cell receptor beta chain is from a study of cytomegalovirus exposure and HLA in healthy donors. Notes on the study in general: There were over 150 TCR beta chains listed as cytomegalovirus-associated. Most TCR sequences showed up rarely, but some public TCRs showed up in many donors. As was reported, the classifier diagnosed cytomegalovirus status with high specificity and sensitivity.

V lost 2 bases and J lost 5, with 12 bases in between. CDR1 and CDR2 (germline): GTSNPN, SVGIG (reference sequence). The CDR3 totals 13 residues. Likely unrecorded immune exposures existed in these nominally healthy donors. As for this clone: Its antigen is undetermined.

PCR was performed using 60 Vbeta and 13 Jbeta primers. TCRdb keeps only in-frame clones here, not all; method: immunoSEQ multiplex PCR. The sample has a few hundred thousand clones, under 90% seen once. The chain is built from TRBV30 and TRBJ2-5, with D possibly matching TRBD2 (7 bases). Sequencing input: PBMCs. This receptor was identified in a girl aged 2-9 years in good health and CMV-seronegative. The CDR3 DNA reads TGTGCCTGGAGTACGGGGGGCGGGGAGACCCAGTACTTC. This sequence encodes CAWSTGGGETQYF.